The 6 T cell receptor beta chains in this list originate from one sample, sequenced in a study of blood T cell repertoires in COVID-19. The protocol was immunoSEQ multiplex PCR, while the TCRdb copy is restricted to in-frame clones and leaves out a portion. The sample has about 47,000 clones; over 85% are singletons. Sequenced input: peripheral blood. Every receptor here comes from a man aged 80 or over with active or convalescent COVID-19.

V and J are TRBV28 and TRBJ2-1, with 10 bases lining up with TRBD2. This CDR3 region has 15 residues. Germline V lookup: CDR1 MDHEN, CDR2 SYDVKM. After removal of 7 bases from V and 2 bases from J, the junction contained 5 bases not matched to a gene. The CDR3 is CASIQAGGPYNEQFF. CDR3 DNA sequence: TGTGCCAGCATACAAGCGGGAGGGCCCTACAATGAGCAGTTCTTC.

Here the CDR3 reads CASSLGTSGVSSTDTQYF. The CDR3 bases are TGTGCCAGCAGCCTCGGGACTAGCGGGGTATCTAGCACAGATACGCAGTATTTT. The chain carries TRBV7-3 and TRBJ2-3; 13 nucleotides align to TRBD2. Per the germline V gene, CDR1 is SGHTA and CDR2 is FQGTGA. J gave up 0 bases and V 5 bases, and 8 bases lay outside the gene matches. There are 18 residues in the CDR3.

This chain connects TRBV6-5 to TRBJ2-5; TRBD1 agrees at 10 bases. The length of the CDR3 is 15 residues. J gave up 6 bases and V 8 bases, and 12 bases lay outside the gene matches. Germline V gene data show CDR1 as MNHEY and CDR2 as SVGAGI. CDR3 sequence: CASDGGGTGVKTQYF. As DNA, the CDR3 is TGTGCCAGCGATGGCGGGGGGACAGGGGTAAAGACCCAGTACTTC.

The CDR3 DNA sequence: TGTGCCAGCAGCCAAGGGCCGGGACAGGTCTATGGCTACACCTTC. Residues: CASSQGPGQVYGYTF. The rearrangement uses TRBV3-1 (or the pseudogene TRBV3-2) and TRBJ1-2; 8 nucleotides match TRBD1. This CDR3 is built from 15 residues. From germline, CDR1 is LGHDT and CDR2 YNNKEL (reference sequence). The V and J ends lost 1 base and 4 bases, in that order; junction bases with no gene match: 5.

The chain is built from TRBV7-2 and TRBJ2-3; tentatively, D is TRBD2 (6 bases). The V gene's germline CDR1 is SGHTA and CDR2 FQGNSA. V gave up 8 bases and J gave up 5 bases, with 20 bases separating them. The CDR3 is 15 residues long. CDR3: CASAWGESSVDTQYF. CDR3 coding DNA: TGTGCCAGCGCCTGGGGGGAGTCCTCCGTAGATACGCAGTATTTT.

The chain recombines TRBV19 with TRBJ2-5, with D perhaps TRBD2 (5 bases). The germline V and J ends were trimmed by 1 base and 9 bases, with 24 bases remaining between them. Germline CDR1 is LNHDA and CDR2 is SQIVND (reference sequence). CDR3 size: 17 residues. The CDR3 here is CASSIARGPGDLIAQYF. CDR3 nucleotide sequence: TGTGCCAGTAGTATAGCCAGAGGCCCCGGGGATCTCATAGCCCAGTACTTC.